The 8 T cell receptor beta chains below come from one sample, sequenced in a study of T-cell reconstitution after alpha-beta-depleted transplantation in children. Researchers prepared the TCRbeta library using unique molecular identifiers, the study reports. TCRdb fed the PCR reads into MiXCR, producing one record per CDR3 protein. The sample has hundreds of thousands of distinct CDR3 sequences; over 10% are singletons. Here the sequenced sample was PBMCs, taken before TCRalphabeta/CD19-depleted stem cell transplant. These receptors originate from a girl aged 2 to 9 with congenital amegakaryocytic thrombocytopenia, due to receive a stem cell transplant.

This clonotype was seen a few times. DNA of the CDR3: TGTGCCATCAGTGATCAGGGACAGGGGGCCTACGAGCAGTACTTC. Translated, it gives CAISDQGQGAYEQYF. This chain links TRBV10-3 with TRBJ2-7; 11 bases map to TRBD1. Germline V gives CDR1 ENHRY, CDR2 SYGVKD. Trimming at V came to 3 bases and at J to 2 bases, leaving 3 bases not matched to a gene. This CDR3 contains 15 residues.

This clonotype was observed at least ten times. The gene calls are TRBV7-2 and TRBJ2-7, with a tentative D call TRBD2 (5 bases). Germline V gives CDR1 SGHTA, CDR2 FQGNSA. Trimming took 1 base from V and 0 from J, leaving 16 bases between them. This CDR3 is 17 amino acids long. The CDR3, as DNA: TGTGCCAGCAGCTTAGTGGGTGGTTCAACTAGCTCCTACGAGCAGTACTTC. This gives the protein CASSLVGGSTSSYEQYF.

This clonotype came up many times. The rearrangement links TRBV29-1 to TRBJ1-1; possible D gene TRBD1, 5 bases. Trimming cost V 4 bases and J 8 bases, with 14 bases left between them. CDR3 size: 12 residues. CDR1 and CDR2 from the germline V gene are SQVTM and ANQGSEA. CDR3 nucleotide sequence: TGCAGCGTTGGGGGGGAGATCGGGGAAGCTTTCTTT. It codes for CSVGGEIGEAFF.

This clonotype was seen only a few times. The chain couples TRBV7-8 to TRBJ1-1; D possibly corresponds to TRBD1 (5 bases). The length of the CDR3 is 15 residues. Germline-derived CDR1 and CDR2 are SGHVS and FQNEAQ. V lost 4 bases, J lost 0 bases, and 12 bases lay in between. The chain's CDR3 is CASSSSTEMNTEAFF. The CDR3 DNA reads TGTGCCAGCAGCTCTTCGACAGAAATGAACACTGAAGCTTTCTTT.

This clonotype was counted between two and nine times. The J gene is TRBJ2-7, the V gene TRBV14, with TRBD2 as a possible D gene (6 bases). V lost 0 bases to trimming and J lost 4 bases, with 10 bases between them. There are 14 residues in the CDR3. The germline gives CDR1 SGHDN, CDR2 FVKESK. DNA of the CDR3: TGTGCCAGCAGCCAAGAATCCGGGACTTACGAGCAGTACTTC. Protein: CASSQESGTYEQYF. The full variable domain, completed using reference TRBV14 and TRBJ2-7, is EAGVTQFPSHSVIEKGQTVTLRCDPISGHDNLYWYRRVMGKEIKFLLHFVKESKQDESGMPNNRFLAERTGGTYSTLKVQPAELEDSGVYFCASSQESGTYEQYFGPGTRLTVT.

The rearrangement joins TRBV18 to TRBJ1-2; 7 nucleotides line up with TRBD1. CDR3 length: 16 amino acids. Germline trimming cut 5 bases from V and 5 bases from J; bases unmatched to any gene: 14. The germline CDR1 and CDR2 sequences are KGHSH and LQKENI. CDR3: CASSSSGTDHKYGYTF. DNA for the CDR3: TGTGCCAGCTCAAGTTCCGGGACAGATCACAAATATGGCTACACCTTC.

The chain combines TRBV2 with TRBJ2-2; TRBD1 aligns across 7 bases. With V trimmed by 6 bases and J by 6 bases, 7 bases remained unmatched. From germline, CDR1 is SNHLY and CDR2 FYNNEI. The CDR3 is made up of 14 amino acids. The CDR3 DNA reads TGTGCCAGCAGAGCCGACAGGGCGGCCGGGGAGCTGTTTTTT. Protein product: CASRADRAAGELFF. The entire variable domain, with the rest obtained from reference TRBV2 and TRBJ2-2, is as follows: EPEVTQTPSHQVTQMGQEVILRCVPISNHLYFYWYRQILGQKVEFLVSFYNNEISEKSEIFDDQFSVERPDGSNFTLKIRSTKLEDSAMYFCASRADRAAGELFFGEGSRLTVL.

This chain links TRBV4-1 with TRBJ2-1; 7 nucleotides agree with TRBD2. Per the germline V gene, CDR1 is MGHRA and CDR2 is YSYEKL. Unmatched junction bases numbered 13, after V lost 2 bases and J lost 9 bases. The CDR3 spans 16 residues. CDR3 sequence: CASSQQGGSWLGEQFF. The CDR3 DNA reads as TGCGCCAGCAGCCAACAGGGCGGGAGTTGGTTGGGTGAGCAGTTCTTC.